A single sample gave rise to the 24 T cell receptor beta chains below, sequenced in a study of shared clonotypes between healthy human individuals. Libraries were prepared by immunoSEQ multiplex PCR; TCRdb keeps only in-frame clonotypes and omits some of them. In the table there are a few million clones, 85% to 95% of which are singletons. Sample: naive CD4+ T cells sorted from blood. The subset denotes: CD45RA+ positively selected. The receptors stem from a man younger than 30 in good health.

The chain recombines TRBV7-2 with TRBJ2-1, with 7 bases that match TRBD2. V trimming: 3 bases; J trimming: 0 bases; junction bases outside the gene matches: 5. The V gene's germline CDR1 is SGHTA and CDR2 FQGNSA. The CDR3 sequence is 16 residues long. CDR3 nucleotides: TGTGCCAGCAGCTTTAGCGGGTCCCTCTCCTACAATGAGCAGTTCTTC. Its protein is CASSFSGSLSYNEQFF. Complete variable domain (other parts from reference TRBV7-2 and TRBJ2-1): GAGVSQSPSNKVTEKGKDVELRCDPISGHTALYWYRQSLGQGLEFLIYFQGNSAPDKSGLPSDRFSAERTGGSVSTLTIQRTQQEDSAVYLCASSFSGSLSYNEQFFGPGTRLTVL.

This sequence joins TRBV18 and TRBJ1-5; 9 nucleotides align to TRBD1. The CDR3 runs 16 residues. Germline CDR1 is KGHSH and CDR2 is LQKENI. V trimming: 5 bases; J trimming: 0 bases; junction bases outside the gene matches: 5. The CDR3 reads CASSTGGSDSNQPQHF. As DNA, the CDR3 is TGTGCCAGCTCAACAGGGGGCTCGGATAGCAATCAGCCCCAGCATTTT.

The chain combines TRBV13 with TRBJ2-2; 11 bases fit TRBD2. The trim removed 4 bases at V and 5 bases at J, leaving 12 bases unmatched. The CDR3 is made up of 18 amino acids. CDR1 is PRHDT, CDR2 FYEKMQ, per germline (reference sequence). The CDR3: CASSSLIAGGPSTGELFF. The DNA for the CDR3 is TGTGCCAGCAGCTCCCTCATAGCGGGAGGGCCAAGTACCGGGGAGCTGTTTTTT.

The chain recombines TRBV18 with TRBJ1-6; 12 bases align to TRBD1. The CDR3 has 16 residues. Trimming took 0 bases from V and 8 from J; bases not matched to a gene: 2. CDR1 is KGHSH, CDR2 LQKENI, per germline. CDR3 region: CASSPPGQGADSPLHF. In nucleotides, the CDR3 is TGTGCCAGCTCACCACCGGGACAGGGGGCCGATTCACCCCTCCACTTT.

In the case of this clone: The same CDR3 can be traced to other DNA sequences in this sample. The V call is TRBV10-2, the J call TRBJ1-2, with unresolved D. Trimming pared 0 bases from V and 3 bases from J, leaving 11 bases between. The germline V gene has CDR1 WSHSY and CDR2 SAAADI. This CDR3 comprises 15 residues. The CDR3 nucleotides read TGCGCCAGCAGTGAGTCCGTCAGAACCCACTATGGCTACACCTTC. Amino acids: CASSESVRTHYGYTF.

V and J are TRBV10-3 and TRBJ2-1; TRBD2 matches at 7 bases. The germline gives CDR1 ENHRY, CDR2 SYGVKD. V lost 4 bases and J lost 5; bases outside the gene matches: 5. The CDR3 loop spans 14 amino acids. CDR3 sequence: CAISGGRANNEQFF. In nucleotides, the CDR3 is TGTGCCATCAGTGGAGGGAGGGCCAACAATGAGCAGTTCTTC.

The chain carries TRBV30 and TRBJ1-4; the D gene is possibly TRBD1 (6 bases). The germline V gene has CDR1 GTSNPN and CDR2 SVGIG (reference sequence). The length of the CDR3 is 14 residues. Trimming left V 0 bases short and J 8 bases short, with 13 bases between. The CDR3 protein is CAWSVPGVKEKLFF. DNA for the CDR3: TGTGCCTGGAGTGTACCAGGGGTTAAGGAAAAACTGTTTTTT.

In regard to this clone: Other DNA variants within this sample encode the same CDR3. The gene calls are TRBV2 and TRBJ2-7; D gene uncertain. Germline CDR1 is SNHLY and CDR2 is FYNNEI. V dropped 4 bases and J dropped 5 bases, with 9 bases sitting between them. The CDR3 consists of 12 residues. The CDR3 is CASSVLYNEQYF. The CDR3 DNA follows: TGTGCCAGCAGTGTCCTTTACAACGAGCAGTACTTC.

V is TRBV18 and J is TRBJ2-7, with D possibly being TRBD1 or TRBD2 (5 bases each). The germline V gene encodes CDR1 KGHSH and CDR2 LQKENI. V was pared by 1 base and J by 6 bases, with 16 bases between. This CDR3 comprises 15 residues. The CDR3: CASSPQEGPVVEQYF. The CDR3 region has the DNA TGTGCCAGCTCACCACAAGAGGGACCCGTTGTCGAGCAGTACTTC.

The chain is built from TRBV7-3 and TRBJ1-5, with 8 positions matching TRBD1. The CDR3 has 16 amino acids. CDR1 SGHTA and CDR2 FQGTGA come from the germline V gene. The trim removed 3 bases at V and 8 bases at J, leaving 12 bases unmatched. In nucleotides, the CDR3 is TGTGCCAGCAGCTTGACAGGGGACTCTGATACCGAGCCCCAGCATTTT. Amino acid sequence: CASSLTGDSDTEPQHF. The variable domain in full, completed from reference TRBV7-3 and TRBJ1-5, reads GAGVSQTPSNKVTEKGKYVELRCDPISGHTALYWYRQSLGQGPEFLIYFQGTGAADDSGLPNDRFFAVRPEGSVSTLKIQRTERGDSAVYLCASSLTGDSDTEPQHFGDGTRLSIL.

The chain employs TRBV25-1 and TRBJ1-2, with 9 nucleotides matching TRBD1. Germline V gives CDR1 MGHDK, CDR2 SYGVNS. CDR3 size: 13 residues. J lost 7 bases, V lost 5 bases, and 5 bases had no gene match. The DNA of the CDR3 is TGTGCCAGCAGTCACACAGGGGGCCTTGGCTACACCTTC. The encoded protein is CASSHTGGLGYTF.

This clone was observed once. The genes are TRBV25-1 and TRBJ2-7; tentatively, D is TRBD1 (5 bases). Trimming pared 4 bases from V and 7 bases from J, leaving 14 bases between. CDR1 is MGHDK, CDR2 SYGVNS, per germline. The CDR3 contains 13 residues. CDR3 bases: TGTGCCAGCAGTGTCAGGGAACGCGGAGAGCAGTACTTC. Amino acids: CASSVRERGEQYF.

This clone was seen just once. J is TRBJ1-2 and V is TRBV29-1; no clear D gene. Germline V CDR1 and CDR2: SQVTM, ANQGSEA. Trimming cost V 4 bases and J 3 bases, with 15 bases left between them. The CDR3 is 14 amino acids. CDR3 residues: CSVGTGSYHYGYTF. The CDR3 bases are TGCAGCGTTGGTACCGGCTCGTATCACTATGGCTACACCTTC.

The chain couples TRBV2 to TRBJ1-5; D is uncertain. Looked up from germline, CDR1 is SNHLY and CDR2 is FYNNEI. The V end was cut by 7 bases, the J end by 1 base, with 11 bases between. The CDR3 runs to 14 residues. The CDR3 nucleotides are TGTGCCAGCACTCCCAGGCCCAGCAATCAGCCCCAGCATTTT. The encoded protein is CASTPRPSNQPQHF.

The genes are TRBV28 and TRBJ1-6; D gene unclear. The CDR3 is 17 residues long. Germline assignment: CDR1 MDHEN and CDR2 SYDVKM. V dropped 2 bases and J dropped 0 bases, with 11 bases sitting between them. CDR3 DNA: TGTGCCAGCAGTTTAAACACTGGAAACTCCTATAATTCACCCCTCCACTTT. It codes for CASSLNTGNSYNSPLHF.

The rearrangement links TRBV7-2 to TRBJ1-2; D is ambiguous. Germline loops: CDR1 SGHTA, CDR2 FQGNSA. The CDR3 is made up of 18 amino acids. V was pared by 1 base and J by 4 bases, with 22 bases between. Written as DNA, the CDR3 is TGTGCCAGCAGCTTAGACAGCGGTCCGAGCCTTCCCACCTATGGCTACACCTTC. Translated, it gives CASSLDSGPSLPTYGYTF. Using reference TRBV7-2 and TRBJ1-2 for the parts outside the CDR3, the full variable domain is GAGVSQSPSNKVTEKGKDVELRCDPISGHTALYWYRQSLGQGLEFLIYFQGNSAPDKSGLPSDRFSAERTGGSVSTLTIQRTQQEDSAVYLCASSLDSGPSLPTYGYTFGSGTRLTVV.

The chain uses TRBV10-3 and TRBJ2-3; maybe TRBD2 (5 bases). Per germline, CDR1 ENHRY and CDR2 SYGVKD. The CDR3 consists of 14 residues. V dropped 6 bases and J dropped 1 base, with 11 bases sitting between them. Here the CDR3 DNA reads TGTGCCATCAGCTGGCGGGCCGGCACAGATACGCAGTATTTT. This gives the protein CAISWRAGTDTQYF.

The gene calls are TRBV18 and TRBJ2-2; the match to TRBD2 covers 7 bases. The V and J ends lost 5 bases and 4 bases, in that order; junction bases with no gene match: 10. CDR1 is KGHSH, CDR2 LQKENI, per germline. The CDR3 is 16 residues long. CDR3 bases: TGTGCCAGCTCAACTGTTACTAGCGCCCTCACCGGGGAGCTGTTTTTT. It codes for CASSTVTSALTGELFF.

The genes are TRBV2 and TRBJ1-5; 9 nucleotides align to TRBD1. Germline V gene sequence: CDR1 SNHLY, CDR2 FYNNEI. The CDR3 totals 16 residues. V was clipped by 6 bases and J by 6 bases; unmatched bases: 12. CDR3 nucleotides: TGTGCCAGCAGGGCCGATGGGACAGGGTATAGTCAGCCCCAGCATTTT. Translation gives CASRADGTGYSQPQHF.

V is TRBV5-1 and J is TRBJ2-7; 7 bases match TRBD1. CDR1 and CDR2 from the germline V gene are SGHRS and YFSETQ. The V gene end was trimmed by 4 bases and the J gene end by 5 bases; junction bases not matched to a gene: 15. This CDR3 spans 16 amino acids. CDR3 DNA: TGCGCCAGCAGCCTGACCCCCTCGACAGGGATCCACGAGCAGTACTTC. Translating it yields CASSLTPSTGIHEQYF. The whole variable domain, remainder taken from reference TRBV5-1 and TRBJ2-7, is KAGVTQTPRYLIKTRGQQVTLSCSPISGHRSVSWYQQTPGQGLQFLFEYFSETQRNKGNFPGRFSGRQFSNSRSEMNVSTLELGDSALYLCASSLTPSTGIHEQYFGPGTRLTVT.

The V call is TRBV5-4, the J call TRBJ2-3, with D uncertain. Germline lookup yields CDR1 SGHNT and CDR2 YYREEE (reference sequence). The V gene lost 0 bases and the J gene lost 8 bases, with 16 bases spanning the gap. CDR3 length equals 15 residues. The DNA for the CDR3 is TGTGCCAGCAGCTTGGCCCAGACTTTTCCCCCTACGCAGTATTTT. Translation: CASSLAQTFPPTQYF.

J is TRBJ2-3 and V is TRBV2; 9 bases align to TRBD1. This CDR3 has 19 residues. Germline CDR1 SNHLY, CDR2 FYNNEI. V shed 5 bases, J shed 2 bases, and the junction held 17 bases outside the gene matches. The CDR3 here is CASSLPLVGQGTATDTQYF. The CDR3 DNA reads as TGTGCCAGCAGTCTTCCTCTCGTCGGACAGGGGACTGCCACAGATACGCAGTATTTT.

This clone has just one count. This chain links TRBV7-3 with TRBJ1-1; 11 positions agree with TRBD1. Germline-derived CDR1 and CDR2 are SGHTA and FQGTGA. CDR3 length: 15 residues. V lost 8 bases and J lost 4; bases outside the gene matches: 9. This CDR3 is CASSRTGGFGTEAFF. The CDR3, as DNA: TGTGCCAGCTCGAGGACAGGGGGCTTTGGCACTGAAGCTTTCTTT.

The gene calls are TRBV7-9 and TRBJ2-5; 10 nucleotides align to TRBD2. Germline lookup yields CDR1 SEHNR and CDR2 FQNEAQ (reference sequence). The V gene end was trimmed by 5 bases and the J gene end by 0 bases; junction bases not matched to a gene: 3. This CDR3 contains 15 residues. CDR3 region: CASSLSGGHQETQYF. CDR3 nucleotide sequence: TGTGCCAGCAGCCTTAGCGGGGGGCACCAAGAGACCCAGTACTTC.